Below, 24 T cell receptor beta chains from the same sample are listed, as sequenced in a study of cytomegalovirus exposure and HLA in healthy donors. The study ran its PCR with 60 Vbeta and 13 Jbeta primers. The method was immunoSEQ multiplex PCR; TCRdb's version includes in-frame clones alone and lacks a portion of them. Of roughly 180,000 clones in the sample, over 80% were seen once. The source material was PBMCs. The receptors derive from a girl aged 10-17 years in good health and CMV-seropositive.

This CDR3 reads CASSDYRNQETQYF. The CDR3 bases are TGTGCCAGCAGTGACTACAGGAACCAAGAGACCCAGTACTTC. The chain combines TRBV2 with TRBJ2-5, with a weak D call TRBD1 (5 bases). V was trimmed by 3 bases and J by 0 bases, leaving 8 bases between them. The CDR3 totals 14 residues. Germline V gene sequence: CDR1 SNHLY, CDR2 FYNNEI.

The V call is TRBV5-6, the J call TRBJ1-2; D possibly corresponds to TRBD1 (5 bases). CDR3 length equals 15 residues. Trimming cost V 4 bases and J 4 bases, with 17 bases left between them. Germline lookup yields CDR1 SGHDT and CDR2 YYEEEE. CDR3 protein: CASSGGTAGAYGYTF. CDR3 in DNA: TGTGCCAGCAGCGGAGGGACGGCAGGAGCCTATGGCTACACCTTC.

For this clone: The junction departs from germline at one end; a sequencing error may be responsible. The V call is TRBV7-7, the J call TRBJ2-3; D is perhaps TRBD2 (7 bases). CDR3 length: 14 amino acids. Germline CDR1 and CDR2: SSHAT and FNYEAQ (reference sequence). The CDR3: CASSEGGSTDTQYF. The CDR3 nucleotides are TGTGCTAGCAGCGAGGGGGGGAGCACAGATACGCAGTATTTT.

The CDR3 coding sequence is TGTGCCTGGAAGAGGGCTAGCAGCTACGAGCAGTACTTC. Translating gives CAWKRASSYEQYF. This chain links TRBV30 with TRBJ2-7; TRBD2 might be the D (5 bases). Trimming shortened V by 4 bases and J by 3 bases, and 13 bases separated the two germline ends. This CDR3 is built from 13 residues. Germline V CDR1 and CDR2: GTSNPN, SVGIG (reference sequence).

The chain is built from TRBV7-2 and TRBJ2-7; 10 bases fit TRBD2. J gave up 3 bases and V 5 bases, and 7 bases lay outside the gene matches. This CDR3 has 15 amino acids. Per germline, CDR1 SGHTA and CDR2 FQGNSA. CDR3 DNA: TGTGCCAGCAGCACTAGCGGGGCCTCTAGCTACGAGCAGTACTTC. Amino acids: CASSTSGASSYEQYF.

The chain carries TRBV9 and TRBJ2-1, with 10 nucleotides matching TRBD2. The CDR3 is 15 amino acids. Losses at the gene ends were 0 bases for V and 8 bases for J; bases not matched to a gene: 5. Germline V gene lookup returns CDR1 SGDLS and CDR2 YYNGEE. The CDR3: CASSVEASGSYEQFF. DNA of the CDR3: TGTGCCAGCAGCGTAGAGGCTAGCGGGAGCTATGAGCAGTTCTTC.

The V and J genes are TRBV7-9 and TRBJ1-1, with TRBD1 matching 7 bases. The CDR3 has 13 residues. V was pared by 6 bases and J by 10 bases, with 11 bases of the junction left unmatched. From germline, CDR1 is SEHNR and CDR2 FQNEAQ (reference sequence). The CDR3 region has the DNA TGTGCCAGCAGGCTAATACTCAGGGGGACAGCTTTCTTT. As protein: CASRLILRGTAFF.

The DNA of the CDR3 is TGCGCCAGCAGCTTGGAGCCCGGGACTGCCGGCTACACCTTC. Its translation is CASSLEPGTAGYTF. This sequence joins TRBV5-1 and TRBJ1-2; tentatively, D is TRBD1 (5 bases). The CDR3 runs 14 residues. V was cut by 0 bases and J by 8 bases, with 14 bases left in between. In germline, CDR1 is SGHRS, CDR2 YFSETQ.

V gene TRBV5-6 combines with J gene TRBJ2-2; D perhaps matches TRBD2 (5 bases). The CDR3 consists of 15 residues. Germline CDR1 reads SGHDT; CDR2 reads YYEEEE. Trimming pared 4 bases from V and 5 bases from J, leaving 15 bases between. The CDR3 protein is CASSSPWTATGELFF. The CDR3 DNA reads TGTGCCAGCAGCAGCCCCTGGACTGCTACCGGGGAGCTGTTTTTT. Using reference TRBV5-6 and TRBJ2-2 for the parts outside the CDR3, the full variable domain is DAGVTQSPTHLIKTRGQQVTLRCSPKSGHDTVSWYQQALGQGPQFIFQYYEEEERQRGNFPDRFSGHQFPNYSSELNVNALLLGDSALYLCASSSPWTATGELFFGEGSRLTVL.

This clone was seen once. The V call is TRBV2, the J call TRBJ2-1, with TRBD2 identical over 7 bases. From germline, CDR1 is SNHLY and CDR2 FYNNEI. V lost 6 bases to trimming and J lost 0 bases; unmatched junction nucleotides: 11. The length of the CDR3 is 17 residues. The chain's CDR3 is CASSRTVRGSSYNEQFF. The DNA of the CDR3 is TGTGCCAGCAGCCGAACGGTGCGGGGGAGCTCCTACAATGAGCAGTTCTTC.

The chain joins TRBV28 to TRBJ1-1; D gene unclear. The V gene's germline CDR1 is MDHEN and CDR2 SYDVKM. This CDR3 contains 13 residues. V was pared by 6 bases and J by 7 bases, with 15 bases between. CDR3 region: CASSPPVEHEAFF. The CDR3 DNA is TGTGCCAGCAGCCCTCCGGTTGAGCATGAAGCTTTCTTT.

The chain links TRBV29-1 to TRBJ2-6, with TRBD2 matching 7 bases. This CDR3 contains 15 residues. V dropped 1 base and J dropped 2; count of bases not matched to a gene: 2. The germline V gene has CDR1 SQVTM and CDR2 ANQGSEA. CDR3 in DNA: TGCAGCGTTGAAGGGGGAGGGGCTGGGGCCAACGTCCTGACTTTC. This gives the protein CSVEGGGAGANVLTF. The whole variable domain, remainder taken from reference TRBV29-1 and TRBJ2-6, is SAVISQKPSRDICQRGTSLTIQCQVDSQVTMMFWYRQQPGQSLTLIATANQGSEATYESGFVIDKFPISRPNLTFSTLTVSNMSPEDSSIYLCSVEGGGAGANVLTFGAGSRLTVL.

The chain joins TRBV7-2 to TRBJ2-2, with 11 bases matching TRBD2. J was trimmed by 3 bases and V by 5 bases; bases with no gene match: 8. The CDR3 extends over 17 amino acids. Germline CDR1 reads SGHTA; CDR2 reads FQGNSA. CDR3: CASSLFTSGSYTGELFF. In DNA form, the CDR3 reads TGTGCCAGCAGCCTCTTCACTAGCGGGAGTTACACCGGGGAGCTGTTTTTT. The whole variable domain, remainder taken from reference TRBV7-2 and TRBJ2-2, is GAGVSQSPSNKVTEKGKDVELRCDPISGHTALYWYRQSLGQGLEFLIYFQGNSAPDKSGLPSDRFSAERTGGSVSTLTIQRTQQEDSAVYLCASSLFTSGSYTGELFFGEGSRLTVL.

The CDR3 nucleotides are TGTGCCAGTAGTCGGACAGGGGGGAGCAATCAGCCCCAGCATTTT. Translation gives CASSRTGGSNQPQHF. The V gene is TRBV19, the J gene TRBJ1-5; TRBD1 matches 10 bases. Germline lookup yields CDR1 LNHDA and CDR2 SQIVND (reference sequence). Losses at the gene ends were 5 bases for V and 1 base for J; bases not matched to a gene: 2. This CDR3 has 15 residues.

V usage is TRBV19 and J usage is TRBJ1-2; D possibly corresponds to TRBD1 (5 bases). Trimming shortened V by 9 bases and J by 4 bases, and 15 bases separated the two germline ends. CDR3 size: 13 residues. Germline loops: CDR1 LNHDA, CDR2 SQIVND (reference sequence). Written as DNA, the CDR3 is TGTGCCAGAGATGACAGCCTTGTCTATGGCTACACCTTC. It specifies CARDDSLVYGYTF.

The rearrangement uses TRBV5-6 and TRBJ2-1; D might be TRBD1 (5 bases). This CDR3 is built from 17 residues. Looked up from germline, CDR1 is SGHDT and CDR2 is YYEEEE. Trimming cost V 2 bases and J 0 bases, with 15 bases left between them. CDR3 residues: CASSLRGTWDSYNEQFF. CDR3 nucleotides: TGTGCCAGCAGCTTAAGGGGTACCTGGGACTCCTACAATGAGCAGTTCTTC.

This clone was picked up one time. The chain links TRBV9 to TRBJ2-1; the D gene is possibly TRBD1 (6 bases). CDR1 and CDR2 (germline): SGDLS, YYNGEE. The CDR3 sequence is 14 residues long. V was shortened by 4 bases and J by 4 bases, with 12 bases between the two germline ends. CDR3 residues: CASSRRQEYNEQFF. CDR3 DNA: TGTGCCAGCAGCAGACGACAGGAATACAATGAGCAGTTCTTC.

The V call is TRBV19, the J call TRBJ1-5, with D hard to call. Trimming removed 3 bases from V and 4 bases from J, with 4 bases in between. The length of the CDR3 is 12 residues. The V gene's germline CDR1 is LNHDA and CDR2 SQIVND (reference sequence). CDR3: CASSISNQPQHF. CDR3 DNA sequence: TGTGCCAGTAGTATCAGTAATCAGCCCCAGCATTTT.

For the CDR3, the DNA is TGTGCCATCAGTCAGATCGCTAGCGGGAGCTACAATGAGCAGTTCTTC. This codes for CAISQIASGSYNEQFF. The chain joins TRBV10-3 to TRBJ2-1, with 10 bases that match TRBD2. After removal of 5 bases from V and 3 bases from J, the junction contained 7 bases not matched to a gene. Germline lookup yields CDR1 ENHRY and CDR2 SYGVKD. The length of the CDR3 is 16 residues.

The chain has TRBV6-6 and TRBJ2-5; D is unclear. V dropped 2 bases and J dropped 5 bases, with 12 bases sitting between them. Germline-derived CDR1 and CDR2 are MNHNY and SVGAGI (reference sequence). The CDR3 loop spans 14 amino acids. As DNA, the CDR3 is TGTGCCAGCAGTTACGTGGCGGTTGTCGAGACCCAGTACTTC. It encodes CASSYVAVVETQYF.

This chain joins TRBV6-4 and TRBJ2-1; TRBD1 aligns across 7 bases. The CDR3 is made up of 14 amino acids. V lost 4 bases to trimming and J lost 8 bases; unmatched junction nucleotides: 8. Germline assignment: CDR1 MRHNA and CDR2 SNTAGT. The CDR3 loop reads CASSARGRDDEQFF. The CDR3 DNA reads as TGTGCCAGCAGTGCAAGGGGGCGCGATGATGAGCAGTTCTTC.

This clone was recorded a few times. The gene calls are TRBV6-5 and TRBJ1-2, with a weak D call TRBD1 (6 bases). Per the germline V gene, CDR1 is MNHEY and CDR2 is SVGAGI. The CDR3 is 14 amino acids. The V gene lost 2 bases and the J gene lost 5 bases, with 12 bases spanning the gap. The CDR3 DNA sequence: TGTGCCAGCAGTTACGACGGGACATCTTATGGCTACACCTTC. This sequence encodes CASSYDGTSYGYTF.

J is TRBJ2-1 and V is TRBV19, with D maybe TRBD2 (5 bases). The CDR3 totals 15 residues. The ends were cut back, 3 bases at V and 0 bases at J, with 9 bases in the middle. The germline gives CDR1 LNHDA, CDR2 SQIVND (reference sequence). CDR3 nucleotide sequence: TGTGCCAGTAGTATCGGGGAGAGCTCCTACAATGAGCAGTTCTTC. Amino acid sequence: CASSIGESSYNEQFF.

In DNA, the CDR3 is TGTGCCAGCAGTACACCCGATGGGGCGACTAATGAAAAACTGTTTTTT. Translated: CASSTPDGATNEKLFF. The chain recombines TRBV6-6 with TRBJ1-4, with D possibly being TRBD1 (5 bases). V was clipped by 5 bases and J by 2 bases, with 15 bases between them. Germline V gene lookup returns CDR1 MNHNY and CDR2 SVGAGI (reference sequence). This CDR3 is 16 amino acids long.